The 27 T cell receptor beta chains listed next were all sequenced from one sample in a study of regulatory T cells in long-lasting Graves disease. According to the study, TCR beta libraries were built with iRepertoire HTBI primers and CDR3-region Arm-PCR. TCRdb independently ran MiXCR on the multiplex PCR reads; one entry per CDR3 protein. The sample lists about 430,000 distinct CDR3 sequences; about 15% were seen once. The time point here: newly diagnosed GD, antithyroid drugs for less than 3 months. Following extraction of RNA from PBMCs, that RNA was used to make the TCR library. This same sample was also part of a study on T cells in Graves' hyperthyroidism and ophthalmopathy.

Sequences were derived from peripheral blood mononuclear cells (PBMCs), sampled at new diagnosis, from a patient treated with antithyroid drugs. These receptors originate from a woman aged 40 to 49 with Graves disease.

Of note for this clonotype: A read error may be the cause here, since a much bigger clone is one base away. V usage is TRBV6-5 and J usage is TRBJ2-7; 8 bases line up with TRBD2. This CDR3 is built from 12 residues. With 2 bases clipped from V and 13 bases from J, the junction kept 7 bases outside the gene matches. Germline CDR1 reads MNHEY; CDR2 reads SVGAGI. The CDR3 bases are TGTGCCAGCAGTTACGGTTTAGCGGGGCTATACTTC. Its protein is CASSYGLAGLYF.

This clonotype was observed many times. The genes are TRBV11-3 and TRBJ2-1; TRBD2 matches at 10 bases. The CDR3 has 14 amino acids. CDR1 is SGHNT, CDR2 YENEEA, per germline. The ends lost 10 bases at V and 5 bases at J; junction bases unmatched: 8. The CDR3 protein is CAIHLAGDDNEQFF. CDR3 DNA: TGTGCCATCCATCTAGCGGGGGACGACAATGAGCAGTTCTTC.

This clonotype was seen a single time. The chain has TRBV10-1 and TRBJ2-5, with 12 bases aligning to TRBD2. Germline CDR1 is WNHNN and CDR2 is SYGVQD (reference sequence). Trimming took 2 bases from V and 5 from J; bases not matched to a gene: 3. This CDR3 is 15 amino acids long. The CDR3 loop reads CASSETSGRQETQYF. CDR3 DNA: TGCGCCAGCAGTGAGACTAGCGGGAGGCAGGAGACCCAGTACTTC.

The J gene is TRBJ1-4, the V gene TRBV18; 7 positions agree with TRBD1. J was trimmed by 4 bases and V by 4 bases; bases with no gene match: 6. Per the germline V gene, CDR1 is KGHSH and CDR2 is LQKENI. CDR3 length: 15 amino acids. The DNA for the CDR3 is TGTGCCAGCTCACTCCTCGGACAGGTTAATGAAAAACTGTTTTTT. Its protein product is CASSLLGQVNEKLFF.

At least ten counts were recorded for this clonotype. The chain links TRBV2 to TRBJ2-7; D possibly corresponds to TRBD2 (6 bases). Trimming left V 5 bases short and J 2 bases short, with 16 bases between. This CDR3 has 15 residues. Germline CDR1 SNHLY, CDR2 FYNNEI. The DNA of the CDR3 is TGTGCCAGCAGTAGTCGGGGGATTGGGCCCTACGAGCAGTACTTC. This gives the protein CASSSRGIGPYEQYF.

V gene TRBV19 combines with J gene TRBJ2-3, with D uncertain. Germline values: CDR1 LNHDA, CDR2 SQIVND (reference sequence). V lost 1 base and J lost 4, with 15 bases in between. The CDR3 consists of 16 residues. This chain's CDR3 is CASSIGLVAYADTQYF. The CDR3 bases are TGTGCCAGTAGTATAGGTTTAGTTGCCTACGCAGATACGCAGTATTTT.

This clonotype was picked up many times. The chain carries TRBV6-2 or TRBV6-3 and TRBJ2-2, with 7 bases aligning to TRBD2. The length of the CDR3 is 16 residues. The V and J ends lost 7 bases and 7 bases, in that order; junction bases with no gene match: 15. CDR1 and CDR2 from the germline V gene are MNHEY and SVGEGT. CDR3 bases: TGTGCCAGCACCTTTGATCCGCGGGAGTATAACGGGGAGCTGTTTTTT. Translation: CASTFDPREYNGELFF.

This clonotype was observed at least ten times. J is TRBJ2-3 and V is TRBV24-1; no firm D call. The germline V gene has CDR1 KGHDR and CDR2 SFDVKD. This CDR3 comprises 14 residues. Trimming removed 0 bases from V and 0 bases from J, with 3 bases in between. The CDR3 DNA reads as TGTGCCACCAGTGATTTGGGGAGCACAGATACGCAGTATTTT. It specifies CATSDLGSTDTQYF.

V is TRBV6-2 or TRBV6-3 and J is TRBJ2-1; the D call may be TRBD1 or TRBD2 (5 bases each). Trimming stripped 9 bases from V and 9 bases from J, with 12 bases between. The CDR3 loop spans 11 amino acids. Germline loops: CDR1 MNHEY, CDR2 SVGEGT. CDR3 in amino acids: CASLEGTEQFF. The CDR3 DNA sequence: TGTGCCAGTCTTGAGGGGACTGAGCAGTTCTTC.

The chain has TRBV6-1 and TRBJ1-1; 8 nucleotides line up with TRBD1. The germline CDR1 and CDR2 sequences are MNHNS and SASEGT. CDR3 length: 14 amino acids. Trimming cost V 6 bases and J 7 bases; bases outside gene matches: 10. The CDR3 loop is CASSLRQGPFEAFF. As DNA, the CDR3 is TGTGCCAGCAGCCTAAGACAGGGGCCATTTGAAGCTTTCTTT.

This chain uses TRBV4-1 with TRBJ2-4; possibly TRBD1 for D (6 bases). The CDR3 length is 15 residues. V was pared by 5 bases and J by 0 bases, with 11 bases between. Germline loops: CDR1 MGHRA, CDR2 YSYEKL. The CDR3: CASSGTLLAKNIQYF. In DNA, the CDR3 is TGCGCCAGCAGCGGGACACTTCTAGCCAAAAACATTCAGTACTTC.

This clonotype was seen ten or more times. The chain recombines TRBV28 with TRBJ2-7; no definite D call. The germline gives CDR1 MDHEN, CDR2 SYDVKM. With 6 bases removed from V and 4 bases from J, the gap between germline ends came to 22 bases. This CDR3 is 16 amino acids long. The CDR3, as DNA: TGTGCCAGCAGCCTCCGACCAACTCTCCGGTTGTACGAGCAGTACTTC. Translation gives CASSLRPTLRLYEQYF. The whole variable domain, remainder taken from reference TRBV28 and TRBJ2-7, is DVKVTQSSRYLVKRTGEKVFLECVQDMDHENMFWYRQDPGLGLRLIYFSYDVKMKEKGDIPEGYSVSREKKERFSLILESASTNQTSMYLCASSLRPTLRLYEQYFGPGTRLTVT.

This clonotype has a count of ten or more. V usage is TRBV11-2 and J usage is TRBJ2-2; the D is unclear. Germline CDR1 reads SGHAT; CDR2 reads FQNNGV. The V end lost 4 bases, the J end lost 1 base, and 10 bases lay between the germline ends. The CDR3 contains 15 residues. The CDR3 protein is CASSSPTVNTGELFF. CDR3 coding DNA: TGTGCCAGCAGCTCGCCGACCGTGAACACCGGGGAGCTGTTTTTT.

V gene TRBV6-1 combines with J gene TRBJ2-7; 11 bases agree with TRBD2. With 6 bases clipped from V and 2 bases from J, the junction kept 3 bases outside the gene matches. The CDR3 runs 14 residues. From germline, CDR1 is MNHNS and CDR2 SASEGT. This CDR3 is CASRPTSGTYEQYV. Here the CDR3 DNA reads TGTGCCAGCAGGCCGACTAGCGGGACCTACGAGCAGTACGTC.

The sample holds a few counts of this clonotype. V and J are TRBV4-2 and TRBJ1-1; D is possibly TRBD1 (5 bases). The CDR3 has 15 amino acids. V was shortened by 3 bases and J by 11 bases, with 22 bases between the two germline ends. Germline assignment: CDR1 LGHNA and CDR2 YNFKEQ. Written as DNA, the CDR3 is TGTGCCAGCAGCCACACTACGGGGCCCCCCGTAGGGGCTTTCTTT. This encodes CASSHTTGPPVGAFF.

In this sample, this clonotype turned up many times. The chain carries TRBV2 and TRBJ2-3; TRBD2 matches 13 bases. There are 20 residues in the CDR3. Germline V gene sequence: CDR1 SNHLY, CDR2 FYNNEI. V shed 8 bases, J shed 5 bases, and the junction held 22 bases outside the gene matches. In DNA form, the CDR3 reads TGTGCCAGCGGGGGATGGGGAGGACTAGCGGGAGATCTGATGAGAGATACGCAGTATTTT. The encoded protein is CASGGWGGLAGDLMRDTQYF.

The chain carries TRBV7-6 and TRBJ2-5; 7 nucleotides agree with TRBD1. The CDR3 spans 15 residues. Germline V lookup: CDR1 SGHVS, CDR2 FNYEAQ. Trimming at V came to 1 base and at J to 9 bases, leaving 11 bases not matched to a gene. The CDR3 sequence: CASSLGAGGESAQYF. Written as DNA, the CDR3 is TGTGCCAGCAGCTTAGGGGCAGGGGGTGAATCGGCCCAGTACTTC. Full variable domain (remainder filled in from reference TRBV7-6 and TRBJ2-5): GAGVSQSPRYKVTKRGQDVALRCDPISGHVSLYWYRQALGQGPEFLTYFNYEAQQDKSGLPNDRFSAERPEGSISTLTIQRTEQRDSAMYRCASSLGAGGESAQYFGPGTRLLVL.

The chain uses TRBV5-6 and TRBJ2-7; 9 positions agree with TRBD2. The V gene end was trimmed by 4 bases and the J gene end by 0 bases; junction bases not matched to a gene: 14. The CDR3 has 18 residues. In germline, CDR1 is SGHDT, CDR2 YYEEEE. CDR3 in amino acids: CASSPQVGRTSVSYEQYF. CDR3 in DNA: TGTGCCAGCAGCCCCCAAGTGGGAAGGACTAGCGTCTCCTACGAGCAGTACTTC.

This clonotype was detected many times. V and J are TRBV11-1 and TRBJ1-5, with no clear D. Deletions cut 3 bases from V and 0 bases from J, with 3 bases between. This CDR3 is built from 13 residues. Germline V gene data show CDR1 as SGHAT and CDR2 as FQDESV (reference sequence). The CDR3 nucleotides read TGTGCCAGCAGCTTTAATAGCAATCAGCCCCAGCATTTT. This sequence encodes CASSFNSNQPQHF.

Many counts were recorded for this clonotype. This chain uses TRBV19 with TRBJ2-3; D gene unclear. V gave up 3 bases and J gave up 3 bases, with 16 bases separating them. This CDR3 has 16 residues. Germline V lookup: CDR1 LNHDA, CDR2 SQIVND (reference sequence). The CDR3 protein is CASSIYGGTKTDTQYF. The CDR3, as DNA: TGTGCCAGTAGTATTTACGGCGGCACCAAGACAGATACGCAGTATTTT.

The chain links TRBV20-1 to TRBJ2-1, with 8 nucleotides matching TRBD2. Losses at the gene ends were 3 bases for V and 4 bases for J; bases not matched to a gene: 8. CDR1 is DFQATT, CDR2 SNEGSKA, per germline (reference sequence). This CDR3 is 15 amino acids long. Written as DNA, the CDR3 is TGCAGTGCTAGTCTGTCGGGAGGGCTATACAATGAGCAGTTCTTC. The encoded protein is CSASLSGGLYNEQFF.

The sample holds many counts of this clonotype. The gene calls are TRBV5-1 and TRBJ2-3; 13 bases fit TRBD2. Germline V gene sequence: CDR1 SGHRS, CDR2 YFSETQ. This CDR3 has 15 residues. V lost 0 bases and J lost 7; bases outside the gene matches: 2. CDR3 sequence: CASSLGTSGSNTQYF. CDR3 in DNA: TGCGCCAGCAGCTTGGGGACTAGCGGGAGTAATACGCAGTATTTT. The full variable domain, completed using reference TRBV5-1 and TRBJ2-3, is KAGVTQTPRYLIKTRGQQVTLSCSPISGHRSVSWYQQTPGQGLQFLFEYFSETQRNKGNFPGRFSGRQFSNSRSEMNVSTLELGDSALYLCASSLGTSGSNTQYFGPGTRLTVL.

The DNA of the CDR3 is TGTGCCAGCTTGCCTTTGGACAGGGCCCGTGGTGACTACACCTTC. Encoded protein: CASLPLDRARGDYTF. The V gene is TRBV6-2 or TRBV6-3, the J gene TRBJ1-2, with 8 bases aligning to TRBD1. The CDR3 spans 15 residues. The germline V gene has CDR1 MNHEY and CDR2 SVGEGT. V shed 8 bases and J 10 bases; nucleotides not matched to a gene: 18.

The table lists this clonotype with many counts. The chain links TRBV12-3 or TRBV12-4 to TRBJ2-1, with a weak D call TRBD2 (5 bases). V was clipped by 4 bases and J by 4 bases, with 11 bases between them. This CDR3 comprises 14 residues. CDR3 protein: CASSWERGYNEQFF. The CDR3 nucleotides are TGTGCCAGCAGTTGGGAGCGAGGATACAATGAGCAGTTCTTC.

This clonotype turned up a few times. The chain has TRBV7-9 and TRBJ1-5, with D possibly matching TRBD1 (5 bases). The V gene's germline CDR1 is SEHNR and CDR2 FQNEAQ (reference sequence). The length of the CDR3 is 16 residues. V was pared by 1 base and J by 2 bases, with 12 bases between. The CDR3 DNA reads TGTGCCAGCAGCTTAGGGGGCGGGCCTGGCAATCAGCCCCAGCATTTT. This gives the protein CASSLGGGPGNQPQHF.

V usage is TRBV6-2 or TRBV6-3 and J usage is TRBJ2-3, with 9 bases that match TRBD2. This CDR3 is 15 amino acids long. CDR1 is MNHEY and CDR2 is SVGEGT in the germline V gene. V lost 6 bases and J lost 4; bases outside the gene matches: 8. The CDR3 bases are TGTGCCAGCAGCCAAGCGGGAGGATGGGCAGATACGCAGTATTTT. Translating it yields CASSQAGGWADTQYF.

The chain carries TRBV5-1 and TRBJ1-1; perhaps TRBD1 as D (5 bases). Trimming pared 4 bases from V and 2 bases from J, leaving 12 bases between. CDR3 length: 14 residues. CDR1 SGHRS and CDR2 YFSETQ come from the germline V gene. The CDR3 protein is CASSPNTGNTEAFF. The CDR3 DNA reads TGCGCCAGCAGCCCTAACACAGGCAACACTGAAGCTTTCTTT.